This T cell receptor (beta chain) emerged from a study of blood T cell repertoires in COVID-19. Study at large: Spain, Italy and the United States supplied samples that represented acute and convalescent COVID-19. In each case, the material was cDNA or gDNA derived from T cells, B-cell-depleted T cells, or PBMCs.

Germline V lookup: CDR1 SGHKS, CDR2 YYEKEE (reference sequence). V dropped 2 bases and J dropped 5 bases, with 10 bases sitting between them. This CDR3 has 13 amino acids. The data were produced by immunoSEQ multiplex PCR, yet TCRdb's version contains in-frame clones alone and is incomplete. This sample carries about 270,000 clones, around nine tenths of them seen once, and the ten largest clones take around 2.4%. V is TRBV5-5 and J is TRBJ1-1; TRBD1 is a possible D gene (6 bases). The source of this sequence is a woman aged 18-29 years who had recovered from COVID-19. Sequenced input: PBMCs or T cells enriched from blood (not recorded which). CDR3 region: CASSLQGGTEAFF. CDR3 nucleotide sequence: TGTGCCAGCAGCTTACAGGGCGGAACTGAAGCTTTCTTT.